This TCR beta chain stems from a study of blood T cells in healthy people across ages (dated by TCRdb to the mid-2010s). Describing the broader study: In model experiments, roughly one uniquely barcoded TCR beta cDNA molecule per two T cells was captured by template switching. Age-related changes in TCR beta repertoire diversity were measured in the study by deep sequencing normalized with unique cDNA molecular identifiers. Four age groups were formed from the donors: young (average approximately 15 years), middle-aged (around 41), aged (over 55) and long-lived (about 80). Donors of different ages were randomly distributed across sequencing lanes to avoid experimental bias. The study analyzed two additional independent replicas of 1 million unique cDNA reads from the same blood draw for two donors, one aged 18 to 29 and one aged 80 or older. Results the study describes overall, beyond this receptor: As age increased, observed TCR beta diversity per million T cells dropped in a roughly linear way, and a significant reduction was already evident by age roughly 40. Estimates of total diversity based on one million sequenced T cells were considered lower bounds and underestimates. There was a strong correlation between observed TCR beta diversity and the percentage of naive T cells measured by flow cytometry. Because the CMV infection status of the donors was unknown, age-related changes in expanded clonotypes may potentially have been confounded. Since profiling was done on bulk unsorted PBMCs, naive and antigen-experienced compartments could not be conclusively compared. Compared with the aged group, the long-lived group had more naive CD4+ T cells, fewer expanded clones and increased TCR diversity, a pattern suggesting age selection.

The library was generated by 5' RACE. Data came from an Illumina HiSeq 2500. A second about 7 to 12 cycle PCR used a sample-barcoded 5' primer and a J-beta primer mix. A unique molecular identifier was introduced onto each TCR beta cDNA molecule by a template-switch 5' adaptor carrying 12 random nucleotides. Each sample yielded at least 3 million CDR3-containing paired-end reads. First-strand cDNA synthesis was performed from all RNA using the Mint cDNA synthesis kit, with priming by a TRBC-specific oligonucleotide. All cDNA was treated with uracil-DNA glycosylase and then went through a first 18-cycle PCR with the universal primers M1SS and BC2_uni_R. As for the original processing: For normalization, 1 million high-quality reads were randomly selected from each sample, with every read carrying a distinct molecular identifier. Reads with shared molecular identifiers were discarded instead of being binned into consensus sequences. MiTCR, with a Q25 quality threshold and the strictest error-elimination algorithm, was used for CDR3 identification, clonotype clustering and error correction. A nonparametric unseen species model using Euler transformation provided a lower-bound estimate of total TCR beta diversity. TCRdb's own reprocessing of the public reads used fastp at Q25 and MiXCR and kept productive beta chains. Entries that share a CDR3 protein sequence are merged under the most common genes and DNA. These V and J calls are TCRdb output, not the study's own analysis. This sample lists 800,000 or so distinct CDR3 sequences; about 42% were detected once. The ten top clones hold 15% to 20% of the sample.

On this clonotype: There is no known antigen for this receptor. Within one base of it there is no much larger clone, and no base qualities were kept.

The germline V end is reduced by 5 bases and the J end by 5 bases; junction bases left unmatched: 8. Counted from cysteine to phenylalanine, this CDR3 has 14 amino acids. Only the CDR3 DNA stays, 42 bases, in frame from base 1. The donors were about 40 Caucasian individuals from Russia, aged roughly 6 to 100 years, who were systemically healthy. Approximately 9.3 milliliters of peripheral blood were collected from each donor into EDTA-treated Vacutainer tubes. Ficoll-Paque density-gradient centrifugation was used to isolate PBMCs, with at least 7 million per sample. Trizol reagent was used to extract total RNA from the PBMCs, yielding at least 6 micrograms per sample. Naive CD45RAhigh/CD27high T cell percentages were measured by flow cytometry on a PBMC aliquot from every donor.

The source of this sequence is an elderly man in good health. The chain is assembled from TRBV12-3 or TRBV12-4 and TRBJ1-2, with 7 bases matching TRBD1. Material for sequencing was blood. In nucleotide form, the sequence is TGTGCCAGCAGTCAGACAGGGCTAGGGTATGGCTACACCTTC. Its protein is CASSQTGLGYGYTF.